The 15 T cell receptor beta chains below come from one sample, sequenced in a study of cytomegalovirus exposure and HLA in healthy donors. The study ran its PCR with 60 Vbeta and 13 Jbeta primers. Profiled with immunoSEQ multiplex PCR; TCRdb holds only in-frame clones, not every one. The sample records 130,000 or so clones, over 60% being singletons. Sequenced sample: PBMCs. Every receptor here comes from a man between 18 and 35 years old in good health and CMV-seronegative.

J is TRBJ2-1 and V is TRBV11-2, with TRBD2 identical over 8 bases. The CDR3 covers 13 residues. V shed 9 bases, J shed 8 bases, and the junction held 9 bases outside the gene matches. Germline values: CDR1 SGHAT, CDR2 FQNNGV. The CDR3 region is CASHLSGSDEQFF. CDR3 in DNA: TGTGCCAGTCACCTCAGCGGGAGCGATGAGCAGTTCTTC. The variable domain in full, completed from reference TRBV11-2 and TRBJ2-1, reads EAGVAQSPRYKIIEKRQSVAFWCNPISGHATLYWYQQILGQGPKLLIQFQNNGVVDDSQLPKDRFSAERLKGVDSTLKIQPAKLEDSAVYLCASHLSGSDEQFFGPGTRLTVL.

In regard to this clone: The junction departs from germline at one end; a sequencing error may be responsible. The V gene is TRBV6-5, the J gene TRBJ1-2; the D gene is possibly TRBD1 (5 bases). CDR3 length: 13 residues. Germline-derived CDR1 and CDR2 are MNHEY and SVGAGI. CDR3 DNA: TGTGCCAGCAGTTACAGGGGCGCCTATGGCTACCCCTTC. The encoded protein is CASSYRGAYGYPF.

Comment on this clone: The junction does not match germline at one end; this may be a read error. The rearrangement links TRBV30 to TRBJ1-6; possibly TRBD1 for D (5 bases). Germline CDR1 reads GTSNPN; CDR2 reads SVGIG (reference sequence). The CDR3 consists of 13 residues. The DNA of the CDR3 is TGTGCCTGGAGTATCGGCCGGGGCGGGATATGGAACTTT. It codes for CAWSIGRGGIWNF.

The J gene is TRBJ2-3, the V gene TRBV28, with D perhaps TRBD2 (6 bases). The CDR3 sequence is 15 residues long. The V and J ends lost 7 bases and 6 bases respectively, with 20 bases between them. Germline V gene data show CDR1 as MDHEN and CDR2 as SYDVKM. The CDR3 region is CASTNEEGSRDTQYF. CDR3 bases: TGTGCCAGCACCAACGAGGAGGGGAGTCGGGATACGCAGTATTTT.

The V call is TRBV19, the J call TRBJ2-6; TRBD2 matches at 13 bases. Germline V CDR1 and CDR2: LNHDA, SQIVND (reference sequence). The CDR3 length is 19 residues. Losses at the gene ends were 7 bases for V and 2 bases for J; bases not matched to a gene: 11. The CDR3 here is CASTPLWTSGSTGANVLTF. The CDR3 DNA is TGTGCCAGTACCCCTCTTTGGACTAGCGGGAGTACTGGGGCCAACGTCCTGACTTTC.

This clone was detected a few times. The chain carries TRBV15 and TRBJ2-5, with TRBD1 matching 12 bases. Germline V gene data show CDR1 as LNHNV and CDR2 as YYDKDF (reference sequence). V shed 4 bases, J shed 5 bases, and the junction held 20 bases outside the gene matches. CDR3 length: 20 amino acids. As DNA, the CDR3 is TGTGCCACCAGCAAACCCGTGCCGGGACAGGGGGCGGTCGACTGGGAGACCCAGTACTTC. It yields the protein CATSKPVPGQGAVDWETQYF.

The gene calls are TRBV28 and TRBJ2-1, with 7 bases aligning to TRBD2. The CDR3 covers 13 residues. J lost 8 bases, V lost 5 bases, and 6 bases had no gene match. Germline assignment: CDR1 MDHEN and CDR2 SYDVKM. In DNA form, the CDR3 reads TGTGCCAGCAGTCCCCGGACTAGAGATGAGCAGTTCTTC. It translates to CASSPRTRDEQFF.

The V gene is TRBV11-1, the J gene TRBJ2-2, with TRBD1 matching over 7 bases. CDR1 is SGHAT and CDR2 is FQDESV in the germline V gene (reference sequence). This CDR3 is 17 amino acids long. V dropped 0 bases and J dropped 5; count of bases not matched to a gene: 9. The CDR3 DNA is TGTGCCAGCAGCTTAGCGCTAGACAGGGTAGATACCGGGGAGCTGTTTTTT. Its translation: CASSLALDRVDTGELFF.

This clone was observed a single time. CDR3 residues: CASSLGGIWTEAFF. For the CDR3, the DNA is TGTGCCAGCAGTTTGGGGGGGATCTGGACTGAAGCTTTCTTT. The chain couples TRBV28 to TRBJ1-1; weak D call: TRBD1 (5 bases). The CDR3 is 14 amino acids. Trimming took 3 bases from V and 5 from J, leaving 13 bases between them. Germline V gives CDR1 MDHEN, CDR2 SYDVKM.

This clone has more than one count but fewer than ten. The gene calls are TRBV28 and TRBJ2-7; 8 nucleotides align to TRBD2. Germline CDR1 reads MDHEN; CDR2 reads SYDVKM. The CDR3 extends over 20 amino acids. The junction had 22 bases not matched to a gene; V was cut back by 5 bases and J by 1 base. This CDR3 is CASSPLTWESGGARSYEQYF. CDR3 nucleotides: TGTGCCAGCAGTCCCCTTACATGGGAATCGGGGGGGGCCAGATCCTACGAGCAGTACTTC.

The V and J genes are TRBV9 and TRBJ2-1; D ambiguous. The CDR3 is made up of 13 amino acids. V shed 5 bases and J shed 7 bases, with 13 bases lying between them. The germline gives CDR1 SGDLS, CDR2 YYNGEE. In DNA form, the CDR3 reads TGTGCCAGCAGGGCCCCTGCAGTGAATGAGCAGTTCTTC. It codes for CASRAPAVNEQFF.

The chain carries TRBV10-3 and TRBJ1-5; D might be TRBD1 (5 bases). The germline V gene has CDR1 ENHRY and CDR2 SYGVKD. There are 15 residues in the CDR3. V dropped 10 bases and J dropped 5 bases, with 21 bases sitting between them. The CDR3 nucleotides read TGTGCCACCCGGACGCTCCCGGGGGGAGATCAGCCCCAGCATTTT. It specifies CATRTLPGGDQPQHF.

The sample holds one count of this clone. V gene TRBV5-1 combines with J gene TRBJ2-7; D uncertain. V was trimmed by 0 bases and J by 2 bases, leaving 9 bases between them. The CDR3 totals 14 residues. The germline CDR1 and CDR2 sequences are SGHRS and YFSETQ. The CDR3 loop reads CASSLERQTYEQYF. The CDR3 DNA reads TGCGCCAGCAGCTTGGAACGTCAGACCTACGAGCAGTACTTC.

The V call is TRBV25-1, the J call TRBJ1-2, with D unresolved. V lost 1 base and J 4 bases, leaving 16 bases between the germline ends. Germline loops: CDR1 MGHDK, CDR2 SYGVNS. The CDR3 extends over 16 amino acids. The CDR3, as DNA: TGTGCCAGCAGTGAATCCCGGAGGGCGTTGGGCTATGGCTACACCTTC. Protein sequence: CASSESRRALGYGYTF.

The rearrangement uses TRBV7-2 and TRBJ1-4; D call uncertain. The CDR3 is made up of 14 amino acids. Per the germline V gene, CDR1 is SGHTA and CDR2 is FQGNSA. Trimming pared 0 bases from V and 3 bases from J, leaving 5 bases between. CDR3 in amino acids: CASSLASSNEKLFF. CDR3 sequence (DNA): TGTGCCAGCAGCTTAGCGTCGTCTAATGAAAAACTGTTTTTT.